This T cell receptor beta chain was captured in a study of T cells after yellow fever vaccination. Study observations and caveats: At around 95% for CD4 and 75% to 90% for CD8, most primary-vaccination clones showed up again after the booster.

This clonotype was counted a few times. Its target is unknown. The CDR3 runs 14 residues. Trimming took 4 bases from V and 7 from J; bases not matched to a gene: 4. The germline gives CDR1 LGHDT, CDR2 YNNKEL (reference sequence). For TCR, cDNA came from 5'RACE template switching, which added a universal primer site and UMIs. TCRdb re-called the 5' RACE reads with MiXCR, one entry per CDR3 protein. The data hold 350,000 to 550,000 distinct CDR3 sequences, with around 20% observed a single time. The clonotype originates from a man aged 18-30 years who received the YFV17D yellow fever vaccine. This specimen consisted of PBMCs, obtained before the yellow fever booster vaccination. The rearrangement links TRBV3-1 to TRBJ1-2, with 12 bases identical to TRBD1. CDR3 DNA sequence: TGTGCCAGCAGCCCCGGGACAGGGGGCTTTGGCTACACCTTC. It encodes CASSPGTGGFGYTF.